This T cell receptor beta chain was captured by sequencing in a study of T-cell reconstitution after alpha-beta-depleted transplantation in children. This clonotype came up many times. Its antigen remains unknown. Molecular barcoding with unique molecular identifiers was used for the TCRbeta library. TCRdb re-called the PCR reads through MiXCR, storing one row per CDR3 protein. The sample yields a few hundred thousand distinct CDR3 sequences, under 15% seen once. Broader study findings: The origin of alpha-beta T cells about two months after transplant was reportedly several hundred expanded graft clones. The authors attributed T-cell counts and diversity one year after transplant mostly to newly produced T cells.

The length of the CDR3 is 13 residues. Germline CDR1 reads MDHEN; CDR2 reads SYDVKM. The V end lost 5 bases, the J end lost 1 base, and 9 bases lay between the germline ends. V gene TRBV28 combines with J gene TRBJ2-7; the D is unclear. This receptor was obtained from a male patient younger than 18 who had a stem cell transplant for acute myeloid leukemia, so the T cells may come from the graft donor. Sequences were derived from PBMCs, mostly from graft donor cells, sampled 360 days after TCRalphabeta/CD19-depleted stem cell transplant. CDR3 nucleotide sequence: TGTGCCAGCAGTCCGCCCGTATCCTACGAGCAGTACTTC. Translating it yields CASSPPVSYEQYF.